This T cell receptor (beta chain) was sequenced for a study of T cells after yellow fever vaccination. The sample holds a few counts of this clonotype. TCRdb itself ran the 5' RACE reads through MiXCR, one entry per CDR3 protein. Found here are almost 600,000 distinct CDR3 sequences, roughly 14% of them singletons; the top ten hold about an eighth. Trimming left V 7 bases short and J 2 bases short, with 10 bases between. The germline CDR1 and CDR2 sequences are LNHDA and SQIVND (reference sequence). CDR3 length equals 13 residues. This clonotype originated in a young man who received the YFV17D yellow fever vaccine. The chain is built from TRBV19 and TRBJ2-3; no clear D gene. The sequencing here drew on PBMCs, taken on the day of the yellow fever booster vaccination. CDR3 sequence: CASKPQPTDTQYF. The CDR3 DNA follows: TGTGCCAGTAAACCGCAACCCACAGATACGCAGTATTTT.